These 29 T cell receptor beta chains came from one sample sequenced in a study of cytomegalovirus exposure and HLA in healthy donors. The PCR was carried out with 60 Vbeta primers and 13 Jbeta primers. TCRdb's copy holds only in-frame clones and misses some; the assay was immunoSEQ multiplex PCR. The profile shows about 100,000 clones, about 70% of them singletons. The sequenced sample consisted of PBMCs. The receptor source for this set is a middle-aged woman in good health and CMV-seronegative.

The genes are TRBV29-1 and TRBJ2-1; 9 positions match TRBD2. This CDR3 has 16 residues. CDR1 is SQVTM, CDR2 ANQGSEA, per germline. The trim removed 8 bases at V and 3 bases at J, leaving 14 bases unmatched. The CDR3 loop reads CSTATWRGGLYNEQFF. In DNA form, the CDR3 reads TGCAGCACAGCGACCTGGCGGGGGGGCCTCTACAATGAGCAGTTCTTC.

The gene calls are TRBV7-3 and TRBJ2-7; 8 bases fit TRBD2. Germline loops: CDR1 SGHTA, CDR2 FQGTGA. The CDR3 is 16 amino acids. Trimming removed 1 base from V and 4 bases from J; junction bases left unmatched: 9. CDR3 region: CASSLNVDSGKYEQYF. For the CDR3, the DNA is TGTGCCAGCAGCTTAAACGTCGATAGCGGGAAGTACGAGCAGTACTTC.

This chain joins TRBV27 and TRBJ2-1; TRBD2 matches 9 bases. J gave up 4 bases and V 6 bases, and 4 bases lay outside the gene matches. Germline CDR1 is MNHEY and CDR2 is SMNVEV (reference sequence). The CDR3 spans 14 residues. CDR3 residues: CASSPSGEYNEQFF. CDR3 bases: TGTGCCAGCAGCCCTAGCGGGGAATACAATGAGCAGTTCTTC.

This clone was seen a single time. The chain carries TRBV27 and TRBJ1-1; TRBD1 matches at 7 bases. Germline CDR1 reads MNHEY; CDR2 reads SMNVEV (reference sequence). V was pared by 5 bases and J by 4 bases, with 7 bases of the junction left unmatched. The CDR3 covers 14 residues. CDR3 DNA: TGTGCCAGCAGTCTAAGACAGGGCATCACTGAAGCTTTCTTT. As protein: CASSLRQGITEAFF.

The V call is TRBV9, the J call TRBJ1-2; 9 nucleotides match TRBD1. This CDR3 is 16 amino acids long. Germline V gene sequence: CDR1 SGDLS, CDR2 YYNGEE. V was clipped by 0 bases and J by 8 bases; unmatched bases: 11. Here the CDR3 reads CASSVETGGDPYGYTF. Written as DNA, the CDR3 is TGTGCCAGCAGCGTAGAGACAGGGGGAGACCCCTACGGCTACACCTTC.

The chain combines TRBV6-6 with TRBJ1-6; D is possibly TRBD1 (5 bases). This CDR3 is built from 15 residues. Germline CDR1 is MNHNY and CDR2 is SVGAGI (reference sequence). The V gene lost 2 bases and the J gene lost 14 bases, with 19 bases spanning the gap. The DNA of the CDR3 is TGTGCCAGCAGTTACCCTTGGGGGGTTTATGTTTCCCTCCACTTT. Its translation: CASSYPWGVYVSLHF.

The rearrangement uses TRBV27 and TRBJ2-5; the D gene is possibly TRBD2 (6 bases). V shed 2 bases and J shed 3 bases, with 7 bases lying between them. CDR1 and CDR2 (germline): MNHEY, SMNVEV (reference sequence). The CDR3 spans 13 residues. CDR3 sequence reads: CASSLPGEETQYF. The CDR3 DNA sequence: TGTGCCAGCAGTTTACCGGGGGAAGAGACCCAGTACTTC.

The J gene is TRBJ2-1, the V gene TRBV28, with 16 nucleotides matching TRBD2. In germline, CDR1 is MDHEN, CDR2 SYDVKM. The V segment lost 6 bases and the J segment 10 bases; nucleotides outside the gene matches: 9. The length of the CDR3 is 16 residues. CDR3 DNA: TGTGCCAGCAGGGGTGGGGGACTAGCGGGAGGGCGGGAGCAGTTCTTC. Its protein product is CASRGGGLAGGREQFF.

This sequence joins TRBV30 and TRBJ2-1; D is possibly TRBD2 (5 bases). Per germline, CDR1 GTSNPN and CDR2 SVGIG (reference sequence). This CDR3 is 16 amino acids long. The V end lost 1 base, the J end lost 0 bases, and 13 bases lay between the germline ends. Here the CDR3 DNA reads TGTGCCTGGAGTGCCAGCGGTACGAGCTCCTACAATGAGCAGTTCTTC. This gives the protein CAWSASGTSSYNEQFF. The whole variable domain, filled in from reference TRBV30 and TRBJ2-1, reads SQTIHQWPATLVQPVGSPLSLECTVEGTSNPNLYWYRQAAGRGLQLLFYSVGIGQISSEVPQNLSASRPQDRQFILSSKKLLLSDSGFYLCAWSASGTSSYNEQFFGPGTRLTVL.

The gene calls are TRBV10-3 and TRBJ1-2; no clear D. Germline CDR1 is ENHRY and CDR2 is SYGVKD. The CDR3 is 14 residues long. The ends were cut back, 3 bases at V and 2 bases at J, with 10 bases in the middle. The CDR3 protein is CAISDLATNYGYTF. CDR3 in DNA: TGTGCCATCAGTGACCTCGCCACAAACTATGGCTACACCTTC.

Only a few counts were recorded for this clone. The rearrangement links TRBV19 to TRBJ1-3; D uncertain. The ends were cut back, 5 bases at V and 0 bases at J, with 11 bases in the middle. The germline gives CDR1 LNHDA, CDR2 SQIVND (reference sequence). The CDR3 extends over 15 amino acids. In DNA form, the CDR3 reads TGTGCCAGTAGTCTGCGAGAGTTCTCTGGAAACACCATATATTTT. It specifies CASSLREFSGNTIYF.

This clone was seen a handful of times. The V and J genes are TRBV5-1 and TRBJ2-3; 9 bases line up with TRBD2. This CDR3 has 14 amino acids. The V segment lost 5 bases and the J segment 1 base; nucleotides outside the gene matches: 2. From germline, CDR1 is SGHRS and CDR2 YFSETQ. DNA of the CDR3: TGCGCCAGCAGTCGGACTAGCGGCACAGATACGCAGTATTTT. This codes for CASSRTSGTDTQYF.

The chain recombines TRBV9 with TRBJ2-7, with 10 nucleotides matching TRBD1. V gave up 2 bases and J gave up 2 bases; unmatched junction bases: 4. Germline V gene sequence: CDR1 SGDLS, CDR2 YYNGEE. This CDR3 region has 15 residues. The CDR3 loop reads CASSVDGQGAYEQYF. The CDR3 DNA reads as TGTGCCAGCAGCGTGGACGGACAGGGGGCCTACGAGCAGTACTTC.

V usage is TRBV19 and J usage is TRBJ2-5; a weak D match, TRBD1 (6 bases). V lost 3 bases, J lost 5 bases, and 13 bases lay in between. CDR3 length: 14 residues. Germline lookup yields CDR1 LNHDA and CDR2 SQIVND (reference sequence). The CDR3 DNA reads as TGTGCCAGTAGTATTCCTGGGGGCACTGAGACCCAGTACTTC. It translates to CASSIPGGTETQYF.

V gene TRBV6-1 combines with J gene TRBJ1-1; a possible D gene is TRBD1 (6 bases). V lost 9 bases to trimming and J lost 5 bases, with 16 bases between them. The germline gives CDR1 MNHNS, CDR2 SASEGT. This CDR3 contains 13 residues. Here the CDR3 reads CASNEQGWTEAFF. The CDR3 coding sequence is TGTGCCAGTAACGAACAGGGTTGGACTGAAGCTTTCTTT.

The rearrangement uses TRBV5-6 and TRBJ2-5; a possible D gene is TRBD2 (5 bases). The length of the CDR3 is 15 residues. V lost 2 bases to trimming and J lost 1 base, with 12 bases between them. The germline V gene has CDR1 SGHDT and CDR2 YYEEEE. The CDR3, as DNA: TGTGCCAGCAGCTTCCAAGCGCTAGCCCAAGAGACCCAGTACTTC. Its protein is CASSFQALAQETQYF.

The genes are TRBV6-5 and TRBJ2-5; 10 bases agree with TRBD1. The V gene's germline CDR1 is MNHEY and CDR2 SVGAGI. This CDR3 comprises 14 residues. V shed 3 bases, J shed 4 bases, and the junction held 2 bases outside the gene matches. The CDR3, as DNA: TGTGCCAGCAGTTATGGGACAGGGGTAGAGACCCAGTACTTC. It specifies CASSYGTGVETQYF.

V is TRBV30 and J is TRBJ2-2, with D perhaps matching TRBD1 (7 bases). Germline-derived CDR1 and CDR2 are GTSNPN and SVGIG (reference sequence). Trimming pared 3 bases from V and 7 bases from J, leaving 12 bases between. The CDR3 is 13 amino acids. CDR3 coding DNA: TGTGCCTGGAGGGCAGGGGGGTACGGGGAGCTGTTTTTT. The encoded protein is CAWRAGGYGELFF. The whole variable domain, filled in from reference TRBV30 and TRBJ2-2, reads SQTIHQWPATLVQPVGSPLSLECTVEGTSNPNLYWYRQAAGRGLQLLFYSVGIGQISSEVPQNLSASRPQDRQFILSSKKLLLSDSGFYLCAWRAGGYGELFFGEGSRLTVL.

The chain is built from TRBV18 and TRBJ2-5; D is undetermined. Per germline, CDR1 KGHSH and CDR2 LQKENI. V was trimmed by 0 bases and J by 2 bases, leaving 7 bases between them. This CDR3 region has 14 residues. The DNA of the CDR3 is TGTGCCAGCTCACCACCCAGTACACAAGAGACCCAGTACTTC. Translation: CASSPPSTQETQYF.

This clone was counted a few times. This chain uses TRBV5-4 with TRBJ2-2; 11 bases agree with TRBD2. CDR1 is SGHNT, CDR2 YYREEE, per germline (reference sequence). The CDR3 covers 15 residues. Trimming at V came to 4 bases and at J to 3 bases, leaving 2 bases not matched to a gene. CDR3 loop: CASSPSGGYTGELFF. In DNA, the CDR3 is TGTGCCAGCAGCCCTAGCGGGGGGTACACCGGGGAGCTGTTTTTT.

This clone was seen only once. The chain is built from TRBV28 and TRBJ1-4, with D tentatively TRBD1 (6 bases). The germline V gene encodes CDR1 MDHEN and CDR2 SYDVKM. The CDR3 is 16 amino acids. The germline V and J ends were trimmed by 1 base and 4 bases, with 13 bases remaining between them. The CDR3: CASSLYTGLSNEKLFF. CDR3 nucleotide sequence: TGTGCCAGCAGTTTATATACAGGGCTTAGTAATGAAAAACTGTTTTTT.

This rearrangement joins TRBV19 to TRBJ2-4, with D tentatively TRBD2 (6 bases). This CDR3 is built from 16 residues. CDR1 and CDR2 from the germline V gene are LNHDA and SQIVND (reference sequence). The V and J ends lost 5 bases and 2 bases respectively, with 16 bases between them. CDR3 DNA sequence: TGTGCCAGTAGTTCCCGACTAGGCAGCTCCAAAAACATTCAGTACTTC. Translation: CASSSRLGSSKNIQYF.

Concerning this clone: A junction end diverges from the germline sequence, so it may reflect a read error. The gene calls are TRBV7-9 and TRBJ2-3; possibly TRBD1 for D (6 bases). The CDR3 totals 14 residues. Germline V gene lookup returns CDR1 SEHNR and CDR2 FQNEAQ (reference sequence). The DNA of the CDR3 is TGTTCCAGCAAGGGGGACGCTAGCACAGATACGCAGTATTTT. Protein sequence: CSSKGDASTDTQYF.

V is TRBV27 and J is TRBJ2-1; no firm D call. V was trimmed by 1 base and J by 0 bases, leaving 10 bases between them. CDR1 and CDR2 from the germline V gene are MNHEY and SMNVEV (reference sequence). The CDR3 consists of 16 residues. The CDR3 sequence is CASSLLVRSSYNEQFF. The DNA of the CDR3 is TGTGCCAGCAGTTTATTGGTCAGAAGCTCCTACAATGAGCAGTTCTTC.

This sequence joins TRBV11-2 and TRBJ2-7, with D perhaps TRBD2 (5 bases). CDR1 SGHAT and CDR2 FQNNGV come from the germline V gene. The CDR3 sequence is 13 residues long. With 6 bases removed from V and 0 bases from J, the gap between germline ends came to 9 bases. CDR3 DNA: TGTGCCAGCAGTGCCGGACTCTCCTACGAGCAGTACTTC. This encodes CASSAGLSYEQYF.

V gene TRBV9 combines with J gene TRBJ2-3; D perhaps matches TRBD1 (6 bases). The CDR3 has 17 amino acids. Deletions cut 4 bases from V and 2 bases from J, with 20 bases between. In germline, CDR1 is SGDLS, CDR2 YYNGEE. The CDR3 here is CASSSRKGVDNTDTQYF. The CDR3 DNA sequence: TGTGCCAGCAGCTCGCGTAAGGGGGTAGACAACACAGATACGCAGTATTTT.

The rearrangement joins TRBV7-9 to TRBJ1-6, with D uncertain. Trimming pared 4 bases from V and 6 bases from J, leaving 16 bases between. The CDR3 loop spans 16 amino acids. Per the germline V gene, CDR1 is SEHNR and CDR2 is FQNEAQ (reference sequence). CDR3 sequence (DNA): TGTGCCAGCAGCTCCGACTCCCCCGTGGGTAATTCACCCCTCCACTTT. As protein: CASSSDSPVGNSPLHF.

This clone was detected once. The CDR3 protein is CASSYSGLGEETQYF. The CDR3 DNA is TGTGCCAGCAGTTACTCGGGACTAGGGGAAGAGACCCAGTACTTC. This chain links TRBV6-5 with TRBJ2-5; 8 bases fit TRBD2. The CDR3 has 15 amino acids. With 0 bases clipped from V and 3 bases from J, the junction kept 3 bases outside the gene matches. CDR1 MNHEY and CDR2 SVGAGI come from the germline V gene.

V and J are TRBV9 and TRBJ2-1; 8 bases are a match to TRBD2. The CDR3 loop spans 16 amino acids. Germline-derived CDR1 and CDR2 are SGDLS and YYNGEE. V shed 0 bases, J shed 3 bases, and the junction held 5 bases outside the gene matches. CDR3 DNA: TGTGCCAGCAGCGTAGCGGGAGGGGGGGGCTACAATGAGCAGTTCTTC. This gives the protein CASSVAGGGGYNEQFF.